This TCR beta chain appears in the sequencing data of a study of T cells in localized non-small cell lung cancer. Study-level findings and limits: A single tumor region was sequenced, leaving heterogeneity possible. Tumor trailed uninvolved adjacent lung in T cell clonality, which peaked there. In adjacent lung appeared a median approximately 57 of the top 100 tumor clones. With higher T cell density in blood came longer overall survival.

Comment on this clone: The antigen remains undetermined.

Germline loops: CDR1 MDHEN, CDR2 SYDVKM. The V end was cut by 2 bases, the J end by 2 bases, with 13 bases between. CDR3 length: 15 residues. Sequencing was performed with immunoSEQ multiplex PCR; in TCRdb, only in-frame clones are kept and a portion is missing. The data show about 24,000 clones, roughly nine tenths seen once. Source: peripheral blood, taken before any cancer treatment. The gene calls are TRBV28 and TRBJ2-7; D might be TRBD1 (6 bases). This TCR came from a man between 40 and 75 years old with stage I squamous cell lung carcinoma. This CDR3 reads CASSLRRGQTYEQYF. The DNA for the CDR3 is TGTGCCAGCAGTTTACGTCGCGGACAGACCTACGAGCAGTACTTC.